These 23 T cell receptor beta chains originate from one sample sequenced in a study of cytomegalovirus exposure and HLA in healthy donors. PCR used 60 Vbeta primers and 13 Jbeta primers. The method was immunoSEQ multiplex PCR; TCRdb's version includes in-frame clones alone and lacks a portion of them. Of 150,000 to 200,000 clones listed, 60% to 80% are singletons. The sequenced material came from PBMCs. These receptors were collected from a man aged 45 to 65 in good health and CMV-seropositive.

V is TRBV6-5 and J is TRBJ2-5, with D uncertain. Germline-derived CDR1 and CDR2 are MNHEY and SVGAGI. Trimming left V 5 bases short and J 9 bases short, with 13 bases between. CDR3 length equals 12 residues. CDR3 nucleotide sequence: TGTGCCAGCAGTGAATTGGGCTCACCCCAGTACTTC. This translates into CASSELGSPQYF.

The V gene is TRBV5-1, the J gene TRBJ1-2; possible D gene TRBD1, 6 bases. Germline V gene lookup returns CDR1 SGHRS and CDR2 YFSETQ. This CDR3 contains 14 residues. Trimming shortened V by 4 bases and J by 4 bases, and 14 bases separated the two germline ends. The CDR3 is CASSPGTTRYGYTF. In DNA form, the CDR3 reads TGCGCCAGCAGCCCGGGGACAACCCGCTATGGCTACACCTTC.

This clone was detected a few times. The chain couples TRBV5-1 to TRBJ2-7; D is uncertain. Trimming cost V 3 bases and J 0 bases, with 4 bases left between them. CDR3 length equals 12 residues. Germline V gene lookup returns CDR1 SGHRS and CDR2 YFSETQ. The CDR3 protein is CASSSSSYEQYF. The CDR3 region has the DNA TGCGCCAGCAGCTCTAGCTCCTACGAGCAGTACTTC.

This clone was picked up a small number of times. The genes are TRBV5-1 and TRBJ2-1; D may be TRBD2 (6 bases). The germline V gene has CDR1 SGHRS and CDR2 YFSETQ. The CDR3 sequence is 16 residues long. With 4 bases removed from V and 2 bases from J, the gap between germline ends came to 16 bases. The CDR3 DNA sequence: TGCGCCAGCAGCACAATGGGTAGCGGAACCTACAATGAGCAGTTCTTC. Residues: CASSTMGSGTYNEQFF.

This clone was observed a few times. DNA of the CDR3: TGTGCCAGCTCCCCAGAGGCTAATCAGCCCCAGCATTTT. Translated: CASSPEANQPQHF. J is TRBJ1-5 and V is TRBV18; D gene ambiguous. Germline V lookup: CDR1 KGHSH, CDR2 LQKENI. Trimming removed 6 bases from V and 4 bases from J, with 10 bases in between. There are 13 residues in the CDR3.

This clone was detected once. The CDR3 region is CASRGGTGTPGELFF. The CDR3 DNA is TGCGCCAGCAGGGGAGGGACAGGGACCCCCGGGGAGCTGTTTTTT. This sequence joins TRBV5-1 and TRBJ2-2, with 9 nucleotides matching TRBD1. Losses at the gene ends were 5 bases for V and 6 bases for J; bases not matched to a gene: 8. Per germline, CDR1 SGHRS and CDR2 YFSETQ. The CDR3 runs to 15 residues.

This chain connects TRBV4-1 to TRBJ1-5; 7 nucleotides line up with TRBD1. CDR3 length: 18 amino acids. V was pared by 0 bases and J by 1 base, with 9 bases of the junction left unmatched. Germline V lookup: CDR1 MGHRA, CDR2 YSYEKL. CDR3 nucleotides: TGCGCCAGCAGCCAAGAGAGCAGGGGCAGGGGGAGCAATCAGCCCCAGCATTTT. This encodes CASSQESRGRGSNQPQHF.

In this sample, this clone turned up a few times. The chain is built from TRBV10-3 and TRBJ1-4; D remains unclear. Germline V gene lookup returns CDR1 ENHRY and CDR2 SYGVKD. This CDR3 comprises 15 residues. Trimming stripped 2 bases from V and 4 bases from J, with 11 bases between. This chain's CDR3 is CAISEGGVDNEKLFF. The CDR3 DNA reads TGTGCCATCAGTGAGGGCGGCGTTGATAATGAAAAACTGTTTTTT.

This clone occurred a few times. The gene calls are TRBV7-9 and TRBJ2-2; 8 positions match TRBD1. V lost 3 bases to trimming and J lost 10 bases; unmatched junction nucleotides: 7. The CDR3 is 14 amino acids. Germline loops: CDR1 SEHNR, CDR2 FQNEAQ (reference sequence). CDR3 nucleotides: TGTGCCAGCAGCTTTGCAGGGGGCCCTGAGGAGCTGTTTTTT. This translates into CASSFAGGPEELFF.

J is TRBJ2-3 and V is TRBV2, with D maybe TRBD1 (7 bases). The length of the CDR3 is 20 residues. V lost 6 bases and J 0 bases, leaving 28 bases between the germline ends. Germline CDR1 and CDR2: SNHLY and FYNNEI. CDR3 sequence reads: CASRYDRDPAKEGSTDTQYF. The CDR3 DNA sequence: TGTGCCAGCAGGTACGACAGGGACCCAGCAAAGGAGGGCAGCACAGATACGCAGTATTTT.

The chain employs TRBV28 and TRBJ2-1, with 11 bases fitting TRBD1. The CDR3 has 14 amino acids. The J segment lost 6 bases and the V segment lost 6 bases, leaving 4 bases of the junction unmatched. The germline gives CDR1 MDHEN, CDR2 SYDVKM. In DNA, the CDR3 is TGTGCCAGCAGATCGGGGACAGGGGGCAATGAGCAGTTCTTC. It yields the protein CASRSGTGGNEQFF.

This chain links TRBV6-5 with TRBJ2-1, with D perhaps TRBD1 (5 bases). Trimming removed 4 bases at V and 0 bases at J, with 7 bases between. The CDR3 has 14 residues. Germline V CDR1 and CDR2: MNHEY, SVGAGI. CDR3 residues: CASSLTDSYNEQFF. CDR3 sequence (DNA): TGTGCCAGCAGTTTGACAGACTCCTACAATGAGCAGTTCTTC.

This clone appeared a single time. The chain carries TRBV29-1 and TRBJ2-3; D is possibly TRBD1 (5 bases). This CDR3 region has 14 residues. V dropped 4 bases and J dropped 2 bases, with 13 bases sitting between them. The germline gives CDR1 SQVTM, CDR2 ANQGSEA. The CDR3 loop is CSVVNQGNTDTQYF. The CDR3 region has the DNA TGCAGCGTTGTAAATCAGGGAAACACAGATACGCAGTATTTT.

On this clone itself: Additional DNA sequences in this sample encode the identical CDR3. The chain recombines TRBV29-1 with TRBJ2-2; TRBD1 matches 9 bases. The junction had 3 bases not matched to a gene; V was cut back by 3 bases and J by 4 bases. Germline CDR1 is SQVTM and CDR2 is ANQGSEA. The CDR3 loop spans 14 amino acids. CDR3 in DNA: TGCAGCGTTGAGGGACAGGGCGGCACCGGGGAGCTGTTTTTT. It is translated as CSVEGQGGTGELFF.

The J gene is TRBJ1-4, the V gene TRBV7-2; D might be TRBD1 (5 bases). Trimming pared 5 bases from V and 8 bases from J, leaving 21 bases between. Germline values: CDR1 SGHTA, CDR2 FQGNSA. This CDR3 comprises 16 residues. The CDR3 DNA follows: TGTGCCAGCAGCCCAGTAAGGAGTCAGGGTGGCGAAAAACTGTTTTTT. It yields the protein CASSPVRSQGGEKLFF.

V and J are TRBV7-8 and TRBJ2-1; 7 nucleotides align to TRBD1. From germline, CDR1 is SGHVS and CDR2 FQNEAQ. The trim removed 5 bases at V and 3 bases at J, leaving 10 bases unmatched. CDR3 length: 16 residues. The DNA of the CDR3 is TGTGCCAGCAGCGCCCCGAGTTGGACAGGCTACAATGAGCAGTTCTTC. It translates to CASSAPSWTGYNEQFF.

This rearrangement joins TRBV4-2 to TRBJ1-4, with a possible D match to TRBD1 (5 bases). The germline CDR1 and CDR2 sequences are LGHNA and YNFKEQ. The CDR3 contains 16 residues. Deletions cut 0 bases from V and 5 bases from J, with 13 bases between. CDR3 amino acids: CASSQDLAGINEKLFF. Written as DNA, the CDR3 is TGTGCCAGCAGCCAAGATCTCGCAGGGATAAATGAAAAACTGTTTTTT.

The rearrangement uses TRBV27 and TRBJ2-3; no clear D. V was shortened by 3 bases and J by 3 bases, with 7 bases between the two germline ends. Germline CDR1 reads MNHEY; CDR2 reads SMNVEV (reference sequence). This CDR3 has 13 amino acids. The chain's CDR3 is CASSFMETDTQYF. CDR3 DNA: TGTGCCAGCAGTTTTATGGAGACAGATACGCAGTATTTT.

The V and J genes are TRBV11-3 and TRBJ1-1; D ambiguous. This CDR3 region has 13 residues. From germline, CDR1 is SGHNT and CDR2 YENEEA. Trimming took 5 bases from V and 4 from J, leaving 11 bases between them. CDR3 protein: CASSLSPGTEAFF. The CDR3, as DNA: TGTGCCAGCAGCCTGTCCCCGGGCACTGAAGCTTTCTTT.

The chain combines TRBV2 with TRBJ2-2; 8 bases are a match to TRBD1. Trimming removed 8 bases from V and 7 bases from J; junction bases left unmatched: 9. Germline V gene sequence: CDR1 SNHLY, CDR2 FYNNEI. There are 14 residues in the CDR3. CDR3: CASVGQGVRGELFF. The CDR3 region has the DNA TGTGCCAGCGTAGGACAGGGTGTTCGCGGGGAGCTGTTTTTT. Based on the CDR3 plus reference TRBV2 and TRBJ2-2, the full variable domain is EPEVTQTPSHQVTQMGQEVILRCVPISNHLYFYWYRQILGQKVEFLVSFYNNEISEKSEIFDDQFSVERPDGSNFTLKIRSTKLEDSAMYFCASVGQGVRGELFFGEGSRLTVL.

V is TRBV9 and J is TRBJ2-1, with D maybe TRBD2 (5 bases). Germline V gene lookup returns CDR1 SGDLS and CDR2 YYNGEE. V lost 4 bases to trimming and J lost 0 bases, with 17 bases between them. This CDR3 contains 17 residues. The CDR3 coding sequence is TGTGCCAGCAGCCCTCGGACTGGGCGAAGCTCCTACAATGAGCAGTTCTTC. Protein product: CASSPRTGRSSYNEQFF.

This clone was recorded once. One end of the junction varies from germline; a read error may be responsible. Other DNA sequences in this sample translate to the same CDR3. This sequence joins TRBV2 and TRBJ1-6; 7 nucleotides line up with TRBD1. Germline CDR1 is SNHLY and CDR2 is FYNNEI. The CDR3 is 15 amino acids. This chain's CDR3 is CASIRTGLYNSPLHF. In nucleotides, the CDR3 is TGTGCCAGCATACGGACAGGCCTCTATAATTCCCCCCTCCACTTT. Based on the CDR3 plus reference TRBV2 and TRBJ1-6, the full variable domain is EPEVTQTPSHQVTQMGQEVILRCVPISNHLYFYWYRQILGQKVEFLVSFYNNEISEKSEIFDDQFSVERPDGSNFTLKIRSTKLEDSAMYFCASIRTGLYNSPLHFGNGTRLTVT.

This clone was observed once. The rearrangement links TRBV4-1 to TRBJ2-7; 7 positions agree with TRBD1. The CDR3 is 13 residues long. CDR1 is MGHRA and CDR2 is YSYEKL in the germline V gene. V lost 3 bases and J lost 3; bases outside the gene matches: 2. The CDR3 region has the DNA TGCGCCAGCAGCCAGAACAGGGGCTACGAGCAGTACTTC. Its protein product is CASSQNRGYEQYF.